This T cell receptor (beta chain) derives from a study of T-cell reconstitution after alpha-beta-depleted transplantation in children. General study points: Two months or so post-transplant, alpha-beta T cells reportedly derived from several hundred expanded graft clones. At day 60, the high TCRbeta diversity found in some patients originated from recipient T cells and thymic progenitors that had survived. At the one-year point after transplant, T-cell counts and TCRbeta diversity were found to come mostly from T cells that had been newly produced.

Losses at the gene ends were 8 bases for V and 1 base for J; bases not matched to a gene: 14. Germline CDR1 and CDR2: LNHDA and SQIVND (reference sequence). CDR3 length equals 17 residues. Unique molecular identifiers featured in how the TCRbeta library was prepared. TCRdb reanalysed the PCR reads using MiXCR and keeps one entry per CDR3 protein. The table lists a few hundred thousand distinct CDR3 sequences, 10% to 15% of them singletons. In regard to this clonotype: Its antigen is unidentified.

The input for sequencing was PBMCs, mostly from graft donor cells, taken 360 days after TCRalphabeta/CD19-depleted stem cell transplant. The source is a male patient younger than 18 who had a stem cell transplant for acute myeloid leukemia, so the T cells may come from the graft donor. The chain couples TRBV19 to TRBJ2-4; 7 nucleotides agree with TRBD2. CDR3 coding DNA: TGTGCCAGTGGTCTCGGGGGGAATCTGGGGGCCAAAAACATTCAGTACTTC. Amino acid sequence: CASGLGGNLGAKNIQYF.